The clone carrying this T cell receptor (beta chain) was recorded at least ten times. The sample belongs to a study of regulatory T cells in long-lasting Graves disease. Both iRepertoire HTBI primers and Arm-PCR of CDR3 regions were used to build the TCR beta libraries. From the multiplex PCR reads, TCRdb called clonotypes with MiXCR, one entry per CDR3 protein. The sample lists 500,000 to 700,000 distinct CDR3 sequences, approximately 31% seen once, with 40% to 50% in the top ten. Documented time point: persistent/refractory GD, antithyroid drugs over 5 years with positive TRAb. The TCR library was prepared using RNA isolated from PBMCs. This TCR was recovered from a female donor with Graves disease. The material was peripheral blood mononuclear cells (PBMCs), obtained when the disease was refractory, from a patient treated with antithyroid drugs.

Here the CDR3 DNA reads TGTGCCAGCAGTCGGACAGGGGAAAATGGCTACACCTTC. Translation gives CASSRTGENGYTF. The gene calls are TRBV12-3 or TRBV12-4 and TRBJ1-2; 9 nucleotides align to TRBD1. J lost 6 bases, V lost 5 bases, and 4 bases had no gene match. The CDR3 extends over 13 amino acids.